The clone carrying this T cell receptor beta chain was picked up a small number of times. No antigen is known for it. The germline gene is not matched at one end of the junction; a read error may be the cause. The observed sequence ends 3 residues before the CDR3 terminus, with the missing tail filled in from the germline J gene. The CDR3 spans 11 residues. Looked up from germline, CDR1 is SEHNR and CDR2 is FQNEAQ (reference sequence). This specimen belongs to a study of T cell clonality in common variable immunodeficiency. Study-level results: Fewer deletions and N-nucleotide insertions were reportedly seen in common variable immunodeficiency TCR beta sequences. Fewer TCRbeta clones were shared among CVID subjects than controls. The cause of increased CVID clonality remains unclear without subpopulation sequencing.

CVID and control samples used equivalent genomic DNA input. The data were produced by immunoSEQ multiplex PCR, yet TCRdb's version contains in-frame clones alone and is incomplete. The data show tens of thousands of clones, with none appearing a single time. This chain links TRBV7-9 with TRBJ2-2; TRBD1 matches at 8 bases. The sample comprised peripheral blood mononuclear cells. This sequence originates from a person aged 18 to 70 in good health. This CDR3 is CGQGNTGELFF. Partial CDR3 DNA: TGCGGACAGGGCAACACCGGGGAG.